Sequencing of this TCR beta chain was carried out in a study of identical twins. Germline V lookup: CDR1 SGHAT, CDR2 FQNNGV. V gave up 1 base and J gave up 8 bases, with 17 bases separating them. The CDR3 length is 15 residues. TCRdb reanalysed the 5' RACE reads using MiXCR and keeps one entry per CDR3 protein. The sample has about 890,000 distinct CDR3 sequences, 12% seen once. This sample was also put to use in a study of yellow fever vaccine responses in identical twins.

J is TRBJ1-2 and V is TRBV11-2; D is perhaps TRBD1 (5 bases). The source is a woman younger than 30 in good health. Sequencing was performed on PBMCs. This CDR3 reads CASSLAQDPRRGYTF. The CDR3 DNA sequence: TGTGCCAGCAGCTTAGCACAGGACCCGCGCAGGGGCTACACCTTC.